This is a list of T cell receptor beta chains from one sample in a study of blood T cell repertoires in COVID-19. Clones were sequenced by immunoSEQ multiplex PCR, and TCRdb holds only the in-frame ones, with some missing. The table has more than 250,000 clones, about 82% seen once; the top ten hold around 1.5%. Sequencing was performed on peripheral blood. The source of these receptors is a woman aged 45-60 years with acute or convalescent COVID-19. Both conserved end residues are part of each CDR3. A D gene is named only where the DNA matches it firmly. Size tells how often a clone was seen (once, few, many) or the class of an expanded clone, and some rows leave it out.

>NA|TRBD1|TRBV6-5|TRBJ1-1
CASSLNRDRNTEAFF
TGTGCCAGCAGTTTAAACCGGGACAGGAACACTGAAGCTTTCTTT
>NA|NA|TRBV15|TRBJ1-2
CATSRDRYGYTF
TGTGCCACCAGCAGAGATCGGTATGGCTACACCTTC
>NA|TRBD2|TRBV10-3|TRBJ2-3
CAIKLAGDTDTQYF
TGTGCCATCAAACTAGCGGGAGACACAGATACGCAGTATTTT
>NA|NA|TRBV7-9|TRBJ1-2
CASSPLGARNYGYTF
TGTGCCAGCAGCCCTCTGGGGGCAAGGAACTATGGCTACACCTTC
>NA|NA|TRBV1|TRBJ1-6
CTSSQAFGGNNSPLHF
TGCACCAGCAGCCAAGCGTTCGGGGGGAATAATTCACCCCTCCACTTT
>NA|NA|TRBV7-9|TRBJ1-3
CASSLRPGLVGNTIYF
TGTGCCAGCAGCCTTCGCCCAGGCCTCGTTGGAAACACCATATATTTT
>NA|NA|TRBV5-1|TRBJ2-2
CASSRQEPNTGELFF
TGCGCCAGCTCTAGACAGGAGCCGAACACCGGGGAGCTGTTTTTT
>NA|TRBD2|TRBV4-2|TRBJ2-2
CASSPGTSGRGETGELFF
TGTGCCAGCAGCCCAGGGACTAGCGGGAGAGGGGAAACCGGGGAGCTGTTTTTT
>NA|NA|TRBV5-1|TRBJ2-7
CASSLGSSGVREQYF
TGCGCCAGCAGCTTGGGATCCTCGGGGGTCCGCGAGCAGTACTTC
>once|NA|TRBV27|TRBJ2-3
CASREQEKSTDTQYF
TGTGCCAGCAGAGAACAGGAAAAGAGCACAGATACGCAGTATTTT
>NA|NA|TRBV7-2|TRBJ1-2
CASSLFSVNYGYTF
TGTGCCAGCAGCTTATTTTCAGTCAACTATGGCTACACCTTC
>NA|NA|TRBV5-1|TRBJ2-4
CASSFSGNIQYF
TGCGCCAGCAGCTTCTCGGGAAACATTCAGTACTTC
>NA|NA|TRBV10-3|TRBJ2-1
CAISEETYSYNEQFF
TGTGCCATCAGTGAAGAAACTTACTCCTACAATGAGCAGTTCTTC
>NA|NA|TRBV3-1/TRBV3-2|TRBJ1-1
CASSHERSTEAFF
TGTGCCAGCAGCCACGAGAGGAGCACTGAAGCTTTCTTT
>NA|TRBD1|TRBV7-9|TRBJ2-6
CASSFLTGQTSGANVLTF
TGTGCCAGCAGCTTTTTAACGGGACAGACCTCTGGGGCCAACGTCCTGACTTTC
>NA|TRBD2|TRBV5-1|TRBJ2-7
CASSLLVSGSSYEQYF
TGCGCCAGCAGCTTATTGGTTAGCGGGTCCTCCTACGAGCAGTACTTC
>NA|TRBD2|TRBV18|TRBJ2-7
CASSPPRTSSYEQYF
TGTGCCAGCTCACCACCGAGGACTAGCTCCTACGAGCAGTACTTC
>NA|TRBD2|TRBV5-1|TRBJ2-7
CASSPPAGGTYEQYF
TGCGCCAGCAGCCCCCCCGCGGGAGGGACCTACGAGCAGTACTTC
>NA|NA|TRBV5-4|TRBJ1-4
CASSLAGINEKLFF
TGTGCCAGCAGCTTGGCGGGAATAAATGAAAAACTGTTTTTT
>once|NA|TRBV7-6|TRBJ1-1
CASSLGTATEAFF
TGTGCCAGCAGCTTAGGGACAGCCACTGAAGCTTTCTTT
>NA|NA|TRBV14|TRBJ1-2
CASSQGNSYGYTF
TGTGCCAGCAGCCAAGGGAACAGCTATGGCTACACCTTC
>NA|TRBD2|TRBV27|TRBJ2-1
CATIRAGERNEQFF
TGTGCCACTATTAGAGCGGGAGAGAGGAATGAGCAGTTCTTC
>once|NA|TRBV18|TRBJ1-2
CASSPLTGYLGGPDYGYTF
TGTGCCAGCTCACCCCTTACAGGATATTTGGGGGGACCTGACTATGGCTACACCTTC
>NA|NA|TRBV7-3|TRBJ2-7
CASSPSGVREQYF
TGTGCCAGCAGCCCAAGCGGAGTAAGAGAGCAGTACTTC
>NA|NA|TRBV27|TRBJ1-2
CASSSNIDPVPGKRYGYTF
TGTGCCAGCAGTTCCAACATCGACCCGGTACCAGGTAAACGCTATGGCTACACCTTC
>NA|NA|TRBV27|TRBJ1-4
CASSRLTDFNEKLFF
TGTGCCAGCAGCCGTCTGACAGACTTTAATGAAAAACTGTTTTTT
>NA|TRBD1|TRBV9|TRBJ1-2
CASSANALPGQTYGYTF
TGTGCCAGCAGTGCGAACGCGCTTCCGGGACAGACCTATGGCTACACCTTC
>NA|TRBD2|TRBV2|TRBJ2-3
CASRPLAGGPNTDTQYF
TGTGCCAGCAGACCCCTAGCGGGAGGGCCGAACACAGATACGCAGTATTTT
>NA|TRBD1|TRBV6-2/TRBV6-3|TRBJ2-7
CASSYSRDRRSYEQYF
TGTGCCAGCAGTTACTCGAGGGACAGGAGATCCTACGAGCAGTACTTC